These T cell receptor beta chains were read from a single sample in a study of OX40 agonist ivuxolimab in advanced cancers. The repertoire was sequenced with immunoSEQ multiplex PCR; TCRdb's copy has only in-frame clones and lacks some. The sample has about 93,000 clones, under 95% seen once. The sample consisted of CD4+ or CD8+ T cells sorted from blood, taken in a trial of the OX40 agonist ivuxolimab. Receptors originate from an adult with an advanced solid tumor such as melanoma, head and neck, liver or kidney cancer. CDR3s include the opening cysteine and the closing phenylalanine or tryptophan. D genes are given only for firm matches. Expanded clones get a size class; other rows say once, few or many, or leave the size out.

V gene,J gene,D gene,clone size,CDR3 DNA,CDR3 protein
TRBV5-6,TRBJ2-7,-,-,TGTGCCAGCAGCTTGGCAGGGAACGAGCAGTACTTC,CASSLAGNEQYF
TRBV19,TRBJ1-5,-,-,TGTGCCAGTAGTATAGCGACAGTTAAATGGCCCCAGCATTTT,CASSIATVKWPQHF
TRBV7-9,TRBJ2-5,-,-,TGTGCCAGCTCCGGAGAGACCCAGTACTTC,CASSGETQYF
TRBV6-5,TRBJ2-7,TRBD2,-,TGTGCCAGCAGTTACTCCGTAGCGGGGGGGCGGGACGAGCAGTACTTC,CASSYSVAGGRDEQYF
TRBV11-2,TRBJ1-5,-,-,TGTGCCAGCAGCCCGTATGGCTTCAATCAGCCCCAGCATTTT,CASSPYGFNQPQHF
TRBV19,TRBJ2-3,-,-,TGTGCCAGTAGTCCTGGAGATACGCAGTATTTT,CASSPGDTQYF
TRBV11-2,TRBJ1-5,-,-,TGTGCCAGCAGCTTAGATCTTACTCAGCCCCAGCATTTT,CASSLDLTQPQHF
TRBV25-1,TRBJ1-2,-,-,TGTGCCAGCAGTGACCCCGGGCGAAACTATGGCTACACCTTC,CASSDPGRNYGYTF
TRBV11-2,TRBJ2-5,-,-,TGTGCCAGCAGCCCTGGCGGGACAGCCATGGGAGAGACCCAGTACTTC,CASSPGGTAMGETQYF
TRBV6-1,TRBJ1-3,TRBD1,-,TGTGCCAGCAGTGGGGGGACAGGGCTGGGAAACACCATATATTTT,CASSGGTGLGNTIYF
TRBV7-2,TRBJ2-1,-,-,TGTGCCAGCAGCCAAAGAGGGCTCAGAAACAATGAGCAGTTCTTC,CASSQRGLRNNEQFF
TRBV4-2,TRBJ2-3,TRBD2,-,TGTGCCAGCAGCCAAGATAATCTAGCGGGAGGCACAGATACGCAGTATTTT,CASSQDNLAGGTDTQYF
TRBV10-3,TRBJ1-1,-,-,TGTGCCATCAGTGAGTCTGGCGTCCAGAACACTGAAGCTTTCTTT,CAISESGVQNTEAFF
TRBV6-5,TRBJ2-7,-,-,TGTGCCAGCAGGACGACAGCTACCTACGAGCAGTACTTC,CASRTTATYEQYF
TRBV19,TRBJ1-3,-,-,TGTGCCAGTATCTCAGCTGAAGCTGGAAACACCATATATTTT,CASISAEAGNTIYF
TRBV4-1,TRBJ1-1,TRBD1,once,TGCGCCAGCAGCCAAGTGGGACAGGGGTTGAGGACTGAAGCTTTCTTT,CASSQVGQGLRTEAFF
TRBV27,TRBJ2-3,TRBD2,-,TGTGCCAGCAGTTCGCTAGCGGGATGGACAGATACGCAGTATTTT,CASSSLAGWTDTQYF
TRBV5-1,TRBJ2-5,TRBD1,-,TGCGCCAGCAGCAAAGGGACAGTTCAAGAGACCCAGTACTTC,CASSKGTVQETQYF
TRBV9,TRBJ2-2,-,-,TGTGCCAGCAGCGTAGGGACGGGAAATATCGGGGAGCTGTTTTTT,CASSVGTGNIGELFF
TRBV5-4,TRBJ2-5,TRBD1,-,TGTGCCAGCAGCTTGAACCCGACAGGGGGCTTGGAGACCCAGTACTTC,CASSLNPTGGLETQYF
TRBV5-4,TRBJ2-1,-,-,TGTGCCAGCAGCTGGGCTTCGGGTCGGTACAATGAGCAGTTCTTC,CASSWASGRYNEQFF
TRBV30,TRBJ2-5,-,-,TGTGCCTGGAGTGGTTCCGGCCCGACCCAGTACTTC,CAWSGSGPTQYF
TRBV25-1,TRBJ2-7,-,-,TGTGCCAGCAGTGAAGGACAGCAACAGTACTTC,CASSEGQQQYF
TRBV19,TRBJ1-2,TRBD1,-,TGTGCCAGTAGTAGGATCTCAGGGGGCGGCTATGGCTACACCTTC,CASSRISGGGYGYTF